This T cell receptor (beta chain) originates from a study of PD-1 blockade in classical Hodgkin lymphoma. Background on the study: Intravenous delivery of nivolumab at 3 mg/kg to patients occurred every 2 weeks. Study-wide results and limits: Repertoire differences lack defined causes, possibly disease activity or prior therapy. Newly diagnosed and completely responding patients shared comparable baseline diversity.

Note on this clone: Its target is unknown.

Data came from immunoSEQ multiplex PCR; TCRdb stores just in-frame clones and leaves some out. The data contain 75,000 to 100,000 clones, 75% to 85% of them singletons. The CDR3 is 15 amino acids. V lost 0 bases and J 2 bases, leaving 10 bases between the germline ends. Germline values: CDR1 SGHDT, CDR2 YYEEEE. All patients experienced relapse after autologous stem cell transplantation, and brentuximab vedotin exposure was variable. This sequence was found in a human donor with classical Hodgkin lymphoma. Source: peripheral blood mononuclear cells (PBMCs), taken before the second cycle of nivolumab. This rearrangement joins TRBV5-6 to TRBJ2-3, with D hard to call. The CDR3 is CASSLGGPHTDTQYF. The CDR3 DNA follows: TGTGCCAGCAGCTTGGGAGGCCCCCACACAGATACGCAGTATTTT.